The present T cell receptor (beta chain) was sequenced within a study of identical twins. Overall study results and limits: Diverse VJ usage suggested most zero-insertion clonotypes were not invariant T cells. Within twin pairs, the out-of-frame alpha sequences they shared showed excess low generation probability. With beta out-of-frame sequences, excess sharing by twins was weaker.

Template switching introduced a universal primer site, and the cDNA bore unique molecular identifiers. TCRdb re-analysed the 5' RACE reads in MiXCR, keeping a single row per CDR3 protein. The data hold about 530,000 distinct CDR3 sequences, with roughly 15% observed a single time. This clonotype showed up just a few times. The antigen is unknown. Germline CDR1 is LGHNA and CDR2 is YNFKEQ. The CDR3 sequence is 16 residues long. V lost 0 bases to trimming and J lost 0 bases, with 9 bases between them. Separately, the same data were catalogued under a study of yellow fever vaccine responses in identical twins.

The sample consisted of CD4+ T cells sorted from blood. The clonotype comes from a woman under 30 in good health. The J gene is TRBJ2-1, the V gene TRBV4-2; D ambiguous. For the CDR3, the DNA is TGTGCCAGCAGCCAAGAGGATTATTCCTCCTACAATGAGCAGTTCTTC. Translated: CASSQEDYSSYNEQFF.